This T cell receptor beta chain was captured by sequencing in a study of blood T cell repertoires in COVID-19. Study background: From the United States, Italy and Spain came samples of acute and convalescent COVID-19. PBMCs, B-cell-depleted T cells, or T cells provided the cDNA or gDNA that made up the material.

This CDR3 is 13 amino acids long. V dropped 4 bases and J dropped 8 bases, with 14 bases sitting between them. Germline CDR1 is MDHEN and CDR2 is SYDVKM. Original processing methods: Reference gene primer amplification in the assay estimated nucleated cell counts. Data came from immunoSEQ multiplex PCR; TCRdb stores just in-frame clones and leaves some out. D and trimming were read from the DNA, whereas the V and J calls and clone size are those reported in that table. The table lists roughly 70,000 clones, approximately 86% of them singletons. The sample consisted of peripheral blood. This receptor was taken from a man between 65 and 79 years old with active COVID-19. The rearrangement links TRBV28 to TRBJ1-1, with D possibly being TRBD1 (5 bases). CDR3 sequence reads: CASSYPGGDEAFF. The CDR3 coding sequence is TGTGCCAGCAGTTACCCCGGGGGGGACGAAGCTTTCTTT. The complete variable domain, with remaining parts taken from reference TRBV28 and TRBJ1-1, reads DVKVTQSSRYLVKRTGEKVFLECVQDMDHENMFWYRQDPGLGLRLIYFSYDVKMKEKGDIPEGYSVSREKKERFSLILESASTNQTSMYLCASSYPGGDEAFFGQGTRLTVV.